The clone carrying this T cell receptor beta chain was counted ten times or more. This record belongs to a study of regulatory T cells in long-lasting Graves disease. Study as a whole: Graves' patients, newly diagnosed, had taken antithyroid drugs under 3 months.

Time point reported: newly diagnosed GD, antithyroid drugs for less than 3 months. Following extraction of RNA from PBMCs, that RNA was used to make the TCR library. Relying on iRepertoire HTBI primers and Arm-PCR of CDR3 regions, the team built TCR beta libraries. In TCRdb, the multiplex PCR reads were re-called with MiXCR into one record per CDR3 protein. The data contain 350,000 to 450,000 distinct CDR3 sequences, over 12% of them seen just once; the ten biggest clones take up about 8.3%. This sample was shared with a second study, whose subject was T cells in Graves' hyperthyroidism and ophthalmopathy. That work states: The model identified upcoming ophthalmopathy a median approximately seven months ahead of onset.

The material was peripheral blood mononuclear cells (PBMCs), obtained at new diagnosis, from a patient treated with antithyroid drugs. This receptor was obtained from a woman between 40 and 50 years old with Graves disease.

This CDR3 is CASSLGGQAKAFF. CDR3 bases: TGTGCCAGCAGTTTAGGGGGACAGGCTAAAGCTTTCTTT. The chain combines TRBV12-3 or TRBV12-4 with TRBJ1-1, with TRBD1 matching 8 bases. V lost 1 base and J lost 9; bases outside the gene matches: 4. This CDR3 is 13 amino acids long.